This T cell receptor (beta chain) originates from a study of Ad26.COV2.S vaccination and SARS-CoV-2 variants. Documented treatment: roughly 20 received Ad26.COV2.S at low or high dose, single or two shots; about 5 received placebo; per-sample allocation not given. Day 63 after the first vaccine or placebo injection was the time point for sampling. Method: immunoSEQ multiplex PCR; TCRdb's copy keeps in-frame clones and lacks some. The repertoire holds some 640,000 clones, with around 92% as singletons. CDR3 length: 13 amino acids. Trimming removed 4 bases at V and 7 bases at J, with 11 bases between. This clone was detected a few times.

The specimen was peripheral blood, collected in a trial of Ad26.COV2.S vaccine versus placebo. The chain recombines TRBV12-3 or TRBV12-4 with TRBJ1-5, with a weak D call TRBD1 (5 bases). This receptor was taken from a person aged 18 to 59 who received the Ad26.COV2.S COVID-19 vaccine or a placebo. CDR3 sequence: CASSWDGGQPQHF. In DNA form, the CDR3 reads TGTGCCAGCAGTTGGGATGGGGGGCAGCCCCAGCATTTT.